The source of this T cell receptor beta chain is a study of cytomegalovirus exposure and HLA in healthy donors (dated by TCRdb to about 2017). Study-wide context: An earlier analysis of 550 to 700 of the donors reported 250 to 300 Gb of sequence data and around 120 million unique TCR beta sequences from some 180 million T cells. Donor age, sex, ethnicity and CMV serostatus were collected together with the repertoire data. Because of strong linkage in the cohort, five DR-DQ haplotypes were treated as single units for association and clustering. The study was designed to test whether signatures of past pathogen exposure could be identified by cataloging public T cell receptors. All discovery cohort repertoires had been generated using a single sequencing platform. To study patterns of TCR occurrence, a later analysis re-analyzed previously published TCR beta repertoires from 600 to 750 donors and added high-resolution HLA genotyping. The number of donors typed differed by locus, with roughly 620-640 for A, B, C, DRB1 and DQB1, more than 500 for DQA1, approximately 580 for DPA1, and about 450 for DPB1. HLA typing included class I and class II loci at four-digit resolution. To decide whether each TCR beta V gene segment behaved as functional or pseudogenic, an earlier analysis of over 500 of the donors relied on high-throughput TCR beta sequencing. The later analysis used no new phenotypic data to find candidate immune exposures, relying instead on TCR beta sequences and their occurrence across donors. Of the 350 to 400 genotyped donors, approximately 83% fell in the genetic ancestry cluster associated with self-reported Caucasian donors. The study profiled the T cell repertoires of hundreds of subjects by immunosequencing and related them to cytomegalovirus serostatus. An early release covering roughly 580 HLA-typed donors comprised about 290 gigabases of sequencing data and tens of millions of unique TCR sequences. In addition to the first cohort of 650 to 800 subjects, a separate validation cohort of 130 or so different subjects was used. Among 398 genotyped donors of the cohort, an average of about 240,000 unique TCR beta nucleotide sequences was sequenced per donor, of which roughly 17% were non-productive. A later genetic analysis used genome-wide SNP genotypes for about 60% of the roughly 700 donors, treating that subset as a discovery cohort. The study combined high-throughput TCR immunosequencing, statistical association of individual TCRs with disease status, and machine learning to predict cytomegalovirus infection status. General findings and caveats noted by the study authors: In a later analysis, TCR association rates were found to vary across HLA loci, with the most associated TCRs seen for DRB1 alleles and the fewest for HLA-C alleles. The cohort was sequenced for TCR beta chains only, and without alpha or paired-chain data the features that could be detected were limited. An association between a missense DCLRE1C variant and V-gene and J-gene trimming of TCR beta chains was found in a later genetic analysis and replicated in an independent cohort. The classifier was reported to diagnose cytomegalovirus status with high specificity and sensitivity in both the original and validation cohorts. Correlated functional status among segregating V segments might be attributable to linkage disequilibrium, but an unknown experimental factor could not be ruled out. At a false discovery rate of 0.05, a later analysis linked around 17,000 TCR beta sequences to specific HLA alleles. Strong co-occurrence of HLA alleles, especially DR and DQ, made assigning TCR associations to individual alleles difficult. A later analysis found that most CMV-associated TCR beta chains appeared HLA-restricted, with HLA associations seemingly driven largely by CMV exposure. Because HLA typing was missing for some donors at each locus, association tests included only the typed subset. Three of the identified cytomegalovirus-associated TCR beta chains were confirmed in vitro to be specific for cytomegalovirus antigens. Several of the top co-occurrence clusters appeared to be linked to parvovirus B19, influenza, CMV and Epstein-Barr virus, according to a later analysis. A group of highly shared sequence variants was considered likely to be a technical artifact of the sequencing pipeline. Compared with the 666-donor mean, donors in an Asian-associated ancestry cluster had fewer N-insertions in productive TCRs, according to a later genetic analysis. Across donors, most TCR sequences were observed very rarely, whereas some public TCRs were present in many individuals. Because counts were too low, 15 or so rarely observed V segments, including chromosome 9 orphons, were excluded from the earlier analysis of around 590 of the donors. A further reported finding was that TCR beta sequences accurately predicted the HLA-A and HLA-B alleles for most subjects in the first cohort. Because the 87-base-pair reads could not distinguish some IMGT-functional V segments, including TRBV6-2 and TRBV6-3, those segments were excluded. A total of 150 to 200 TCR beta chains were listed by the study as associated with cytomegalovirus. In an earlier analysis of 587 of the donors, most TCR beta V segments were observed in productive rearrangements about 90% or about 30% of the time, broadly matching IMGT annotations. CMV serostatus was the only immune exposure information available for the cohort. Compared with equally common non-associated chains, HLA-associated TCR beta chains in a later analysis were more clonally expanded and had lower generation probabilities. Presence/absence analyses assumed roughly uniform sequencing depth across donors, an assumption that may not hold. It was suggested by the authors that the approach could potentially be generalized to other disease states and immunological phenotypes.

This clone has a handful of counts. Its antigen has not been determined. Qualities for individual bases were not recorded, and no much larger clone is one base off. V and J are trimmed by 0 bases and 2 bases, and the gene matches miss 5 bases of the junction. CDR1 and CDR2 are read off the germline V gene as LGHNA and YNFKEQ. CDR3 length: 16 amino acids, cysteine to phenylalanine. Left in the record is the CDR3 DNA by itself, 48 bases read in frame from the first base. The cohort comprised approximately 700 healthy bone marrow donors. At the time of sampling, all cohort members were nominally healthy, though unrecorded immune exposures were likely present. The donor was CMV seropositive and belonged to the group of 250 to 300 seropositive cohort members. Every donor gave a peripheral blood sample, and the peripheral blood mononuclear cells from that sample were used for TCR beta sequencing. The Qiagen DNeasy Blood Extraction Kit was used to extract genomic DNA from the blood cell samples.

Libraries were constructed by the immunoSEQ multiplex PCR assay. For the multiplex PCR, a mixture combining 60 forward primers for TCR Vbeta segments and 13 reverse primers for TCR Jbeta segments was used. The CDR3 region of rearranged TCR beta genes was amplified from genomic DNA with a multiplex PCR assay. Amplified TCR beta libraries were sequenced as 87-base-pair reads on the Illumina HiSeq System. From the authors' description of their analysis: A later analysis tallied 75 million to 95 million unique TCR beta chains across the 666 repertoires, and some 12 million of those chains were shared by two or more donors. Raw reads were error-corrected and collapsed into unique sequences with a nearest-neighbor algorithm that merged closely related sequences to remove PCR and sequencing errors. V, D and J gene segments were assigned by aligning CDR3 sequences to IMGT reference sequences. For a sequence to be retained, at least a six-nucleotide match to both a V gene segment and a J gene segment was required. A rearrangement counted as productive if the CDR3 had no stop codons and remained in frame with V and J, and every other rearrangement counted as non-productive. CDR3 was defined according to IMGT convention as the region running from the second conserved V-encoded cysteine to the conserved J-encoded phenylalanine. The earlier analysis of about 590 of the donors excluded sequences that lacked an unambiguous match to a single V gene segment. An earlier analysis of a few hundred of the donors classified V segments as functional when productive rearrangements were above 56.7% and as segregating when the standard deviation between donors was above 5%. A statistical classification framework was developed to diagnose cytomegalovirus status using the catalog of TCR beta chain sequences. In a later analysis, V and J genes were assigned by comparing TCR nucleotide sequences against IMGT/GENE-DB human TR gene sequences. The TCRdist pipeline was used in a later analysis to assign CDR3 sequences and most-parsimonious VDJ recombination scenarios. In a later analysis, every TCR beta chain was defined by the combination of its CDR3 amino acid sequence and its V-gene family, and reads without a unique V-gene family were dropped. In a later analysis, approximately 590 highly shared, low-generation-probability nucleotide sequences were removed to address suspected cross-contamination and a sequencing artifact. In a later analysis, a clonal expansion index for each public chain was calculated from normalized within-repertoire ranks of inferred template counts. Generation probabilities in a later analysis came from a VDJ recombination model fitted to out-of-frame rearrangements, and those results were checked against IGoR. A later analysis scored TCR-TCR, TCR-HLA and TCR-CMV co-occurrence with hypergeometric tests, applying a repertoire-size bias correction to TCR pairs. False discovery rates were estimated in a later analysis by permuting HLA or CMV assignments 20 times. A later analysis grouped co-occurring TCRs with DBSCAN, adding TCRdist sequence similarity when clustering within HLA-allele-positive subsets. Repertoires with fewer than 30,000 or more than 120,000 public chains were left out of co-occurrence clustering, as were five repertoires with anomalous nucleotide sharing. In its TCRdb copy, this immuneACCESS table keeps in-frame sequences only and misses some clones. Where compared with another copy, unresolved V genes explain less than half of these, and the others have no known cause. V and J calls and clone size are as listed in that table; D and trimming were resolved from the DNA. The table for this sample lists around 150,000 clones; 70% to 80% of them were counted only once. The top ten clonotypes cover around 9.8% of the sample.

The sequencing input was PBMCs. The TCR originated in a young man in good health and CMV-seropositive. Here the chain combines TRBV4-2 and TRBJ1-2; 8 junctional bases match TRBD1. The sequenced DNA: TGTGCCAGCAGCCAAGATCGGAGGGACAGGAACTATGGCTACACCTTC. The encoded protein is CASSQDRRDRNYGYTF.